This T cell receptor beta chain was obtained from a study of T cell changes during pregnancy in multiple sclerosis. The germline CDR1 and CDR2 sequences are MNHEY and SVGAGI. The length of the CDR3 is 13 residues. Trimming shortened V by 0 bases and J by 7 bases, and 4 bases separated the two germline ends. This table comes from immunoSEQ multiplex PCR, and its TCRdb copy is limited to in-frame clones, with some not included. Of about 50,000 clones listed, approximately 91% are singletons. The sequenced sample was CD4+ T cells from peripheral blood mononuclear cells, obtained in the second trimester of pregnancy. This TCR was sampled from a female donor with multiple sclerosis, enrolled in a pregnancy study. J is TRBJ1-6 and V is TRBV6-5; D unresolved. CDR3 loop: CASSYSQNSPLHF. In DNA form, the CDR3 reads TGTGCCAGCAGTTACTCACAGAATTCACCCCTCCACTTT.